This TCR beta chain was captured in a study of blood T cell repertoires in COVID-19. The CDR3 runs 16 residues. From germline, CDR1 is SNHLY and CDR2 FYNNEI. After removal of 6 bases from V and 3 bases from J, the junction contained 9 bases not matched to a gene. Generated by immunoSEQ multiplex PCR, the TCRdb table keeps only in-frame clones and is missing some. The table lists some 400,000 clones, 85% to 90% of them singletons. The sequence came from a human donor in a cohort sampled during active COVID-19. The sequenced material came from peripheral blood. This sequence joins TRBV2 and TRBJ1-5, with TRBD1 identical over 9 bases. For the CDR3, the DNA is TGTGCCAGCAGGGCCGCCGGGACAGGGTTCAATCAGCCCCAGCATTTT. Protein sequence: CASRAAGTGFNQPQHF.